The rows below give T cell receptor beta chains drawn from one sample of a study of cytomegalovirus exposure and HLA in healthy donors. Measured with immunoSEQ multiplex PCR; TCRdb has only the in-frame clones, and not every one. Among almost 70,000 clones listed, approximately 70% were seen once. The sample was PBMCs. These receptors were obtained from a male donor in good health and CMV-seropositive. CDR3s include the opening cysteine and the closing phenylalanine or tryptophan. A D gene is named only where the DNA matches it firmly. Only part of the rows carry a size: once, few, many, or a class if the clone is expanded.

d_call clone_size j_call v_call cdr3_aa cdr3_nt
NA NA TRBJ1-6 TRBV27 CASSLLQGLNSPLHF TGTGCCAGCAGTTTATTACAGGGACTAAATTCACCCCTCCACTTT
TRBD2 NA TRBJ2-1 TRBV7-9 CASSHLASGSNEQFF TGTGCCAGCAGCCACCTAGCTAGCGGGAGTAATGAGCAGTTCTTC
TRBD2 NA TRBJ2-3 TRBV9 CASSAAGLATSTDTQYF TGTGCCAGCAGCGCCGCGGGACTAGCTACCAGCACAGATACGCAGTATTTT
TRBD1 few TRBJ2-7 TRBV6-5 CASSYSFRQGAYEQYF TGTGCCAGCAGTTACTCGTTTAGACAGGGGGCTTACGAGCAGTACTTC
TRBD1 NA TRBJ1-6 TRBV27 CASSFEGGFSPLHF TGTGCCAGCAGTTTTGAAGGGGGCTTCTCACCCCTCCACTTT
TRBD1 NA TRBJ1-1 TRBV27 CASRSGQNNTEAFF TGTGCCAGCAGGTCGGGACAGAACAACACTGAAGCTTTCTTT
TRBD2 NA TRBJ2-3 TRBV6-4 CASSELADTDTQYF TGTGCCAGCAGTGAGCTAGCGGACACAGATACGCAGTATTTT
TRBD1 NA TRBJ1-5 TRBV10-2 CASRGQGGNQPQHF TGCGCCAGCAGAGGACAGGGGGGCAATCAGCCCCAGCATTTT
NA few TRBJ1-5 TRBV7-2 CASSLVDSGNQPQHF TGTGCCAGCAGCTTAGTCGACTCGGGAAATCAGCCCCAGCATTTT
TRBD1 NA TRBJ1-2 TRBV6-5 CASIAHRGPNYGYTF TGTGCCAGCATTGCACACAGGGGGCCTAACTATGGCTACACCTTC
NA NA TRBJ1-2 TRBV7-9 CSSSLGGPYGYTF TGTTCCAGCAGCTTAGGCGGTCCGTATGGCTACACCTTC
NA NA TRBJ2-6 TRBV29-1 CSVLVSSGANVLTF TGCAGCGTTCTTGTGAGCTCTGGGGCCAACGTCCTGACTTTC
TRBD2 NA TRBJ2-7 TRBV18 CASSPPQLAASYEQYF TGTGCCAGCTCACCACCGCAGCTAGCGGCTTCCTACGAGCAGTACTTC
NA NA TRBJ1-2 TRBV7-8 CASSHRANYGYTF TGTGCCAGCAGCCACAGAGCTAACTATGGCTACACCTTC
NA NA TRBJ1-2 TRBV9 CASSVGSYGYTF TGTGCCAGCAGCGTAGGGAGCTATGGCTACACCTTC
NA NA TRBJ1-5 TRBV18 CASSPGENQPQHF TGTGCCAGCTCACCAGGAGAAAATCAGCCCCAGCATTTT
TRBD2 NA TRBJ2-7 TRBV19 CASSPSGTYEQYF TGTGCCAGTAGTCCTAGCGGGACCTACGAGCAGTACTTC
NA NA TRBJ2-5 TRBV4-1 CASSLASGGRETQYF TGCGCCAGCAGCTTAGCTAGTGGGGGGAGAGAGACCCAGTACTTC
TRBD2 NA TRBJ2-6 TRBV2 CASKERDKFPWAGANVLTF TGTGCCAGCAAGGAGCGGGATAAGTTCCCCTGGGCTGGGGCCAACGTCCTGACTTTC
NA few TRBJ1-4 TRBV5-6 CASSLPGSATNEKLFF TGTGCCAGCAGCCTACCCGGGTCCGCAACTAATGAAAAACTGTTTTTT
NA NA TRBJ1-1 TRBV5-1 CASSLRDTNTEAFF TGCGCCAGCAGCTTACGGGACACCAACACTGAAGCTTTCTTT
TRBD2 NA TRBJ2-7 TRBV6-1 CASSDILAGGYEQYF TGTGCCAGCAGTGATATACTAGCGGGGGGCTACGAGCAGTACTTC
NA NA TRBJ2-7 TRBV21-1 CASSDLGGGDTSRRLYEQYF TGTGCCAGCAGCGACCTCGGAGGGGGGGATACTAGCCGGAGATTATACGAGCAGTACTTC
NA once TRBJ1-3 TRBV5-1 CASSPDSLGNTIYF TGCGCCAGCAGCCCGGACTCACTTGGAAACACCATATATTTT
TRBD2 NA TRBJ2-1 TRBV7-9 CASSSSSSGGLNEQFF TGTGCCAGCAGCTCCTCTTCAAGCGGGGGCCTTAATGAGCAGTTCTTC
TRBD1 few TRBJ1-6 TRBV9 CASNPDRVGSPLHF TGTGCCAGCAACCCCGACAGGGTGGGTTCACCCCTCCACTTT
NA NA TRBJ1-1 TRBV11-2 CASSREGFRTEAFF TGTGCCAGCAGCCGCGAGGGCTTTCGAACTGAAGCTTTCTTT
NA NA TRBJ2-1 TRBV5-4 CASSLSGDYNEQFF TGTGCCAGCAGCTTGAGCGGAGACTACAATGAGCAGTTCTTC
NA NA TRBJ1-6 TRBV19 CASSIGADSVASPLHF TGTGCCAGTAGTATTGGGGCAGACAGTGTTGCGTCACCCCTCCACTTT
NA NA TRBJ2-2 TRBV9 CASSPRGVPFDTGELFF TGTGCCAGCAGCCCTAGAGGAGTACCGTTTGACACCGGGGAGCTGTTTTTT
NA NA TRBJ1-2 TRBV5-1 CASSFAGSNYGYTF TGCGCCAGCAGCTTTGCAGGGTCCAACTATGGCTACACCTTC
NA NA TRBJ2-2 TRBV14 CASSQARGHTGELFF TGTGCCAGCAGCCAAGCCAGGGGTCACACCGGGGAGCTGTTTTTT
NA NA TRBJ1-1 TRBV5-4 CASSLAVVRGTEAFF TGTGCCAGCAGCTTGGCGGTCGTTCGGGGAACTGAAGCTTTCTTT
TRBD1 few TRBJ1-1 TRBV7-9 CASSYNRGATEAFF TGTGCCAGCAGCTATAACAGGGGTGCCACTGAAGCTTTCTTT
NA NA TRBJ1-1 TRBV11-2 CASSQNTEAFF TGTGCCAGCAGCCAGAACACTGAAGCTTTCTTT
TRBD2 NA TRBJ2-3 TRBV4-1 CASSQDEGSGGDTQYF TGCGCCAGCAGCCAAGATGAAGGAAGCGGGGGCGATACGCAGTATTTT
NA once TRBJ2-7 TRBV5-5 CASRLSDRSSYEQYF TGTGCCAGCAGGCTTTCTGACAGGAGCTCCTACGAGCAGTACTTC
NA NA TRBJ2-3 TRBV6-5 CASRANTDTQYF TGTGCCAGCAGAGCAAACACAGATACGCAGTATTTT
TRBD2 once TRBJ2-1 TRBV9 CASSVELAGGYNEQFF TGTGCCAGCAGCGTAGAACTAGCGGGGGGCTACAATGAGCAGTTCTTC
NA NA TRBJ1-1 TRBV4-1 CASSPPRVNTEAFF TGCGCCAGCAGCCCACCCCGGGTGAACACTGAAGCTTTCTTT
TRBD1 NA TRBJ2-7 TRBV9 CASSVTGDMYEQYF TGTGCCAGCAGCGTAACAGGGGATATGTACGAGCAGTACTTC
NA NA TRBJ2-3 TRBV27 CASSLGTQGTTDTQYF TGTGCCAGCAGTTTGGGGACGCAGGGGACCACAGATACGCAGTATTTT
NA NA TRBJ2-7 TRBV28 CASSPGTSRYEQYF TGTGCCAGCAGCCCTGGGACTTCTCGCTACGAGCAGTACTTC
TRBD1 NA TRBJ1-2 TRBV5-5 CASSLEVLGQGFGYTF TGTGCCAGCAGCTTGGAAGTTTTGGGACAGGGTTTTGGCTACACCTTC
NA once TRBJ1-2 TRBV11-2 CASSLARNRERTYGYTF TGTGCCAGCAGCTTAGCCAGAAACAGGGAGCGGACCTATGGCTACACCTTC
NA NA TRBJ2-3 TRBV18 CASSPHAPDSLSTDTQYF TGTGCCAGCTCACCCCACGCACCGGACAGTTTAAGCACAGATACGCAGTATTTT
NA NA TRBJ1-3 TRBV29-1 CSVEVARGNTIYF TGCAGCGTTGAAGTGGCCAGAGGAAACACCATATATTTT
NA NA TRBJ2-7 TRBV19 CASRDSHSDEQYF TGTGCCAGTAGGGACTCCCATAGCGACGAGCAGTACTTC
TRBD2 NA TRBJ2-3 TRBV7-9 CASSLVTSGGMYF TGTGCCAGCAGCTTAGTGACTAGCGGGGGGATGTATTTT
TRBD1 NA TRBJ1-1 TRBV6-1 CAGHRGLGTEAFF TGTGCCGGACACAGGGGGCTCGGCACTGAAGCTTTCTTT
NA NA TRBJ2-7 TRBV6-6 CASSSFMLGYEQYF TGTGCCAGCAGCTCCTTCATGCTAGGATACGAGCAGTACTTC
NA NA TRBJ2-1 TRBV7-2 CASSLIFGGEQFF TGTGCCAGCAGCTTGATATTCGGGGGTGAGCAGTTCTTC
TRBD1 NA TRBJ2-2 TRBV19 CASTPGQGFRELFF TGTGCCAGTACTCCGGGACAGGGTTTTCGGGAGCTGTTTTTT
NA NA TRBJ2-1 TRBV19 CASSIMEGSSYNEQFF TGTGCCAGTAGTATAATGGAGGGGAGCTCCTACAATGAGCAGTTCTTC
TRBD1 NA TRBJ1-1 TRBV28 CASSFPGGSAFF TGTGCCAGCAGTTTCCCAGGGGGCAGTGCTTTCTTT
NA NA TRBJ1-2 TRBV14 CASSQVAGKGYTF TGTGCCAGCAGCCAAGTTGCAGGGAAGGGCTACACCTTC
TRBD1 NA TRBJ2-7 TRBV19 CASSPGTGVGYEQYF TGTGCCAGTAGTCCCGGGACAGGGGTCGGGTACGAGCAGTACTTC
NA NA TRBJ1-3 TRBV5-1 CASSSDFLSGNTIYF TGCGCCAGCAGCTCCGACTTCCTCTCTGGAAACACCATATATTTT